In this sample, the clone carrying this T cell receptor (beta chain) turned up a few times. Antigen: not known. A much larger clonotype is one base distant, so this may be a read error. This record belongs to a study of tumor and adjacent non-tumor tissue in lung cancer. The CDR3 sequence is 13 residues long. Germline V gene lookup returns CDR1 SQVTM and CDR2 ANQGSEA. No cell sorting was done before RNA was extracted from the tissue. TCRbeta libraries were built with three rounds of nested PCR, modified from ARM-PCR. MiXCR, applied by TCRdb to the multiplex PCR reads, yields one record per CDR3 protein. The sample consists of some 120,000 distinct CDR3 sequences, approximately 71% of them appearing once. Findings and limits, study-wide: Tumor TCR diversity, when higher, was linked to shorter survival.

The clonotype was recovered from a man aged 30 to 39 with non-small cell lung cancer. The source material was lung tumor tissue. The V and J genes are TRBV29-1 and TRBJ1-4; D possibly corresponds to TRBD1 (6 bases). CDR3 sequence reads: CSGAPGANEILFF. Written as DNA, the CDR3 is TGCAGCGGGGCCCCAGGGGCAAATGAAATACTGTTTTTT.